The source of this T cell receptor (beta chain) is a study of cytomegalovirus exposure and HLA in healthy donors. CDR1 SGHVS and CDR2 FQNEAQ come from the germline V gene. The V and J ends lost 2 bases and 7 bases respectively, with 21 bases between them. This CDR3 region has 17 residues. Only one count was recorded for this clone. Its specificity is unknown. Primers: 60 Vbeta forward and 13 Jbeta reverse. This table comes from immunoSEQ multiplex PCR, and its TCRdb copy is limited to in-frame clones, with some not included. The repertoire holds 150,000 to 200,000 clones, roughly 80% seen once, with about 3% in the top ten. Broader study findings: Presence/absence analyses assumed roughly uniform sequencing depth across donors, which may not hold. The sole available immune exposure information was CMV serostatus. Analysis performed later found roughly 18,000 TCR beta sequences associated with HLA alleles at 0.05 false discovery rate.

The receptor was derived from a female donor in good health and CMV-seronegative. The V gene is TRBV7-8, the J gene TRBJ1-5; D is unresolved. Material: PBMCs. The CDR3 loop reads CASSLLSFDGFKQPQHF. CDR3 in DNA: TGTGCCAGCAGCTTATTAAGTTTCGATGGCTTTAAGCAGCCCCAGCATTTT. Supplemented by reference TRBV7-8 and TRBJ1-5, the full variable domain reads GAGVSQSPRYKVAKRGQDVALRCDPISGHVSLFWYQQALGQGPEFLTYFQNEAQLDKSGLPSDRFFAERPEGSVSTLKIQRTQQEDSAVYLCASSLLSFDGFKQPQHFGDGTRLSIL.